A selection of T cell receptor beta chains follows, all from one sample in a study of T cell responses to AZD1222 COVID-19 vaccine. Profiling relied on immunoSEQ multiplex PCR, and the TCRdb table lists in-frame clones only, not all of them. The sample has 110,000 to 150,000 clones, about nine tenths seen once; the top ten hold approximately 4.8%. The source was peripheral blood, collected on day 0 of AZD1222 vaccination. The receptors stem from an adult in good health. Both conserved end residues are part of each CDR3. The D gene is left open where the match is weak. Some rows mark clone size as missing; the rest say once, few, many or name a class of expanded clone.

NA | TRBD1 | TRBJ2-3 | TRBV28 | TGTGCCAGCAGCCCGACAGGGGTCTTTTCATTAACAGATACGCAGTATTTT | CASSPTGVFSLTDTQYF
NA | NA | TRBJ2-1 | TRBV27 | TGTGCCAGCAGTTTTCCGGGGTTTGACTCCTACAATGAGCAGTTCTTC | CASSFPGFDSYNEQFF
NA | NA | TRBJ1-2 | TRBV19 | TGTGCCAGTAGTCTCGAGACGCTATCTAACTATGGCTACACCTTC | CASSLETLSNYGYTF
NA | NA | TRBJ2-4 | TRBV3-1/TRBV3-2 | TGTGCCAGCAGCCGGGATAGGGACAACATTCAGTACTTC | CASSRDRDNIQYF
NA | NA | TRBJ2-7 | TRBV6-5 | TGTGCCACCCCTAAGGAAGGGTCAGGGGAGGAGGAGCAGTACTTC | CATPKEGSGEEEQYF
NA | NA | TRBJ1-2 | TRBV27 | TGTGCCAGCAGTTTTACGGCGAGGGCCCTGAGTAGCTACACCTTC | CASSFTARALSSYTF
NA | TRBD1 | TRBJ2-5 | TRBV6-5 | TGTGCCAGCAGTTCCCGGACAGGGTCGGAGACCCAGTACTTC | CASSSRTGSETQYF
NA | TRBD1 | TRBJ1-6 | TRBV28 | TGTGCCAGCAGTTCGCTAGCCGGGACAGAGTATAATTCACCCCTCCACTTT | CASSSLAGTEYNSPLHF
NA | NA | TRBJ2-7 | TRBV28 | TGTGCCAGCAGTTTGTCCAGCCCCTACGAGCAGTACTTC | CASSLSSPYEQYF
NA | NA | TRBJ2-7 | TRBV5-5 | TGTGCCAGCAGCCCTCGACAGGATTCCTACGAGCAGTACTTC | CASSPRQDSYEQYF
NA | NA | TRBJ2-2 | TRBV4-1 | TGCGCCAGCAGCCAAGGGATCACCGGGGAGCTGTTTTTT | CASSQGITGELFF
NA | TRBD1 | TRBJ1-1 | TRBV5-1 | TGCGCCAGCAGCTCGATGACAGGGGGCGAAGCTTTCTTT | CASSSMTGGEAFF
NA | NA | TRBJ2-3 | TRBV7-2 | TGTGCCAGCAGTCTGAGTTCTAACACAGATACGCAGTATTTT | CASSLSSNTDTQYF
NA | TRBD1 | TRBJ2-5 | TRBV11-1 | TGTGCCAGCAGCTTAAGGGGACAGGGAGAGACCCAGTACTTC | CASSLRGQGETQYF
NA | TRBD1 | TRBJ2-3 | TRBV6-4 | TGTGCCAGCAGTGACTCCGGACAGGGCCCCGATACGCAGTATTTT | CASSDSGQGPDTQYF
NA | TRBD1 | TRBJ2-7 | TRBV19 | TGTGCCAGTAGTATAGGCCCGGGACAGGGGTTGGGGCTGTACGAGCAGTACTTC | CASSIGPGQGLGLYEQYF
NA | NA | TRBJ1-6 | TRBV7-8 | TGTGCCAGCAGCTTATGGGGCGCTGGAACACCCCTCCACTTT | CASSLWGAGTPLHF
few | NA | TRBJ1-3 | TRBV27 | TGTGCCAGCGGCCGGGCCCACTCTGGAAACACCATATATTTT | CASGRAHSGNTIYF
NA | TRBD2 | TRBJ2-3 | TRBV6-4 | TGTGCCAGCAGTGACTCGGCGGGAGAAAGCACAGATACGCAGTATTTT | CASSDSAGESTDTQYF
NA | TRBD1 | TRBJ1-1 | TRBV11-2 | TGTGCCAGCCACAGGGGCGGGATGACTGAAGCTTTCTTT | CASHRGGMTEAFF
NA | NA | TRBJ1-2 | TRBV7-9 | TGTGCCAGCACCCTCTCTGGGGCGGGGGGCTATGGCTACACCTTC | CASTLSGAGGYGYTF
NA | NA | TRBJ1-2 | TRBV29-1 | TGCAGCGTTGGAGGGAGCTATGGCTACACCTTC | CSVGGSYGYTF
NA | NA | TRBJ1-5 | TRBV7-3 | TGTGCCAGCAGCTTATCTACAGCTTATAGCAATCAGCCCCAGCATTTT | CASSLSTAYSNQPQHF
NA | NA | TRBJ2-3 | TRBV6-5 | TGTGCCAGCAGTTATCGCCCAGGCGCCTCACCAGATACGCAGTATTTT | CASSYRPGASPDTQYF
NA | NA | TRBJ2-1 | TRBV5-6 | TGTGCCAGCAGCTTGCTAGGGAGGAATGAGCAGTTCTTC | CASSLLGRNEQFF
NA | NA | TRBJ1-2 | TRBV5-6 | TGTGCCAGCAGCCATCGGGGGGCGAACTATGGCTACACCTTC | CASSHRGANYGYTF
few | NA | TRBJ1-4 | TRBV27 | TGTGCCAGCAGTCCAGACACGGAGTACAATGAAAAACTGTTTTTT | CASSPDTEYNEKLFF
once | NA | TRBJ2-1 | TRBV11-2 | TGTGCCAGCAGCTTGGCAGGTGGGTACGAGCAGTTCTTC | CASSLAGGYEQFF
NA | TRBD2 | TRBJ2-4 | TRBV5-4 | TGTGCCAGCAGCTTCGGGGGGATAGCCAAAAACATTCAGTACTTC | CASSFGGIAKNIQYF
NA | NA | TRBJ1-5 | TRBV6-6 | TGTGCCAGCACCGAACAGGGTAATCAGCCCCAGCATTTT | CASTEQGNQPQHF
NA | TRBD2 | TRBJ2-7 | TRBV7-9 | TGTGCCAGCAGCTTAGTAGCGGGAGGCTACGAGCAGTACTTC | CASSLVAGGYEQYF
NA | TRBD1 | TRBJ1-5 | TRBV29-1 | TGCAGCGTTGTCTACCCAGGGGGTTTGGGTCAGCCCCAGCATTTT | CSVVYPGGLGQPQHF
few | NA | TRBJ1-2 | TRBV3-1/TRBV3-2 | TGTGCCAGCAAACTTTTCGCGGACAACTATGGCTACACCTTC | CASKLFADNYGYTF
few | NA | TRBJ1-3 | TRBV19 | TGTGCCAGTAAGGGTCACTCTGGAAACACCATATATTTT | CASKGHSGNTIYF
NA | TRBD1 | TRBJ2-7 | TRBV7-8 | TGTGCCAGCAGCTTAGCCGGGACAGGCGCCTACGAGCAGTACTTC | CASSLAGTGAYEQYF
NA | NA | TRBJ1-3 | TRBV9 | TGTGCCAGCAGCGTAGTCGGAAACACCATATATTTT | CASSVVGNTIYF
NA | NA | TRBJ2-3 | TRBV7-9 | TGTGCCAGCAGCTTAGATAACACCGGCACAGATACGCAGTATTTT | CASSLDNTGTDTQYF
many | TRBD1 | TRBJ1-6 | TRBV7-8 | TGTGCCAGCAGCTCGGACAGGGGAAATTCACCCCTCCACTTT | CASSSDRGNSPLHF
NA | NA | TRBJ2-7 | TRBV14 | TGTGCCAGCAGCCAAGATTACCTCGACTACGAGCAGTACTTC | CASSQDYLDYEQYF
NA | NA | TRBJ1-4 | TRBV28 | TGTGCCAGCAGTTCACCGGGACGGTCTAATGAAAAACTGTTTTTT | CASSSPGRSNEKLFF
many | NA | TRBJ1-5 | TRBV19 | TGTGCCAGTAGTATTGGTTTAGGGGAGGCAGGTAGCCTCTTCAATCAGCCCCAGCATTTT | CASSIGLGEAGSLFNQPQHF
NA | NA | TRBJ2-7 | TRBV5-1 | TGCGCCAGCAGCTTGGGGCTTTTGCGGAGAGGCGGGGACGAGCAGTACTTC | CASSLGLLRRGGDEQYF
NA | TRBD1 | TRBJ1-4 | TRBV4-1 | TGCGCCAGCAGCCAAGGGACAGGAGGTGAAAAACTGTTTTTT | CASSQGTGGEKLFF
NA | NA | TRBJ2-7 | TRBV28 | TGTGCCAGCAGTTTTCGGTCCTACGAGCAGTACTTC | CASSFRSYEQYF
NA | TRBD1 | TRBJ1-5 | TRBV13 | TGTGCCAGCAGCCTAGGACAGGGGAATCAGCCCCAGCATTTT | CASSLGQGNQPQHF
NA | NA | TRBJ1-4 | TRBV5-1 | TGCGCCAGCAGCTTAGGGCGCCCTGACGAAAAACTGTTTTTT | CASSLGRPDEKLFF
NA | TRBD1 | TRBJ1-1 | TRBV6-2/TRBV6-3 | TGTGCCAGCAGCTCCAGGGGGCAGGCGACCACTGAAGCTTTCTTT | CASSSRGQATTEAFF
NA | NA | TRBJ1-1 | TRBV6-1 | TGTGCCAGCAGTGAAGTACAGGGCACTGAAGCTTTCTTT | CASSEVQGTEAFF
NA | NA | TRBJ1-6 | TRBV19 | TGTGCCAGTAGTGCCCGACAGTTGTCACCCCTCCACTTT | CASSARQLSPLHF
NA | TRBD1 | TRBJ1-2 | TRBV7-2 | TGTGCCAGCAGCTTACCCTCGACAGGGAACTATGGCTACACCTTC | CASSLPSTGNYGYTF
NA | TRBD1 | TRBJ1-6 | TRBV7-2 | TGTGCCAGCAGAGGAGGGACAGGGTCCTTACCCCTCCACTTT | CASRGGTGSLPLHF
NA | NA | TRBJ1-1 | TRBV19 | TGTGCCAGTAGTACTCCAGGGGTAAGGACTGAAGCTTTCTTT | CASSTPGVRTEAFF
NA | NA | TRBJ2-3 | TRBV10-1 | TGCGCCAGCTCCTCTACAGGTCCGGGCACAGATACGCAGTATTTT | CASSSTGPGTDTQYF
NA | NA | TRBJ1-1 | TRBV28 | TGTGCCAGCCGAGGACACACAAACACTGAAGCTTTCTTT | CASRGHTNTEAFF